A selection of T cell receptor beta chains follows, all from one sample in a study of CD8 T cells in ankylosing spondylitis. TCRdb called the 5' RACE reads again in MiXCR, with one record for every CDR3 protein. The repertoire has roughly 670,000 distinct CDR3 sequences, roughly 19% of them found once; the top ten carry about 20%. The source material was blood, either unsorted or a sorted T cell fraction (not recorded which). These receptors were obtained from a male donor with ankylosing spondylitis. CDR3s include the opening cysteine and the closing phenylalanine or tryptophan. The D gene is left open where the match is weak. Rows may omit the clone size; those that give it use once, few, many or a size class.

d_gene | j_gene | abundance | v_gene | CDR3aa | CDR3nt
TRBD2 | TRBJ2-3 | many | TRBV12-3/TRBV12-4 | CASTSGSTDTQYF | TGTGCCAGCACTAGCGGAAGCACAGATACGCAGTATTTT
- | TRBJ1-1 | few | TRBV11-2 | CASGTGVMNTEAFF | TGTGCCAGCGGGACGGGAGTTATGAACACTGAAGCTTTCTTT
- | TRBJ2-4 | - | TRBV28 | CASSSPWGVAKNIQYF | TGTGCCAGCAGCTCACCCTGGGGGGTAGCCAAAAACATTCAGTACTTC
- | TRBJ2-7 | - | TRBV11-2 | CASSLASTATYEQYF | TGTGCCAGCAGCTTAGCTAGTACGGCCACCTACGAGCAGTACTTC
TRBD1 | TRBJ1-1 | - | TRBV5-1 | CASTYRTGEVTEAFF | TGCGCCAGCACCTATCGGACAGGGGAGGTCACTGAAGCTTTCTTT
- | TRBJ1-1 | few | TRBV20-1 | CSALGGRNAEAFF | TGCAGTGCTCTCGGGGGCAGAAACGCTGAAGCTTTCTTT
TRBD1 | TRBJ2-7 | - | TRBV27 | CASSYGGQGAREQYF | TGTGCCAGCAGTTACGGAGGACAGGGGGCGCGGGAGCAGTACTTC
TRBD2 | TRBJ2-1 | - | TRBV15 | CATRAAGDVTYNEQFF | TGTGCCACCAGGGCAGCGGGAGATGTAACCTACAATGAGCAGTTCTTC
- | TRBJ1-2 | - | TRBV30 | CAWRIRGENYGYTF | TGTGCCTGGAGGATTAGGGGGGAGAACTATGGCTACACCTTC
- | TRBJ2-2 | few | TRBV5-1 | CASSLELLNTGELFF | TGCGCCAGCAGCTTGGAACTCTTGAACACCGGGGAGCTGTTTTTT
- | TRBJ2-5 | few | TRBV2 | CASSAGRSQETQYF | TGTGCCAGCAGTGCTGGACGGTCCCAAGAGACCCAGTACTTC
- | TRBJ1-1 | few | TRBV7-9 | CASSLKTAMNTEAFF | TGTGCCAGCAGCTTAAAGACAGCCATGAACACTGAAGCTTTCTTT
TRBD1 | TRBJ2-5 | few | TRBV20-1 | CSARRDRVEETQYF | TGCAGTGCTCGCCGGGACAGGGTCGAAGAGACCCAGTACTTC
- | TRBJ1-1 | - | TRBV29-1 | CSVQFDRNTEAFF | TGCAGCGTACAATTTGACAGAAACACTGAAGCTTTCTTT
TRBD1 | TRBJ1-4 | - | TRBV11-2 | CASSPDRGKGEKLFF | TGTGCCAGCAGCCCAGACAGGGGAAAAGGTGAAAAACTGTTTTTT
TRBD2 | TRBJ2-7 | - | TRBV20-1 | CSARGGLVSEQYF | TGCAGTGCTAGAGGTGGACTAGTATCCGAGCAGTACTTC
TRBD2 | TRBJ2-3 | - | TRBV29-1 | CSVEGGAGGPRDTQYF | TGCAGCGTTGAAGGGGGAGCGGGGGGGCCAAGAGATACGCAGTATTTT
- | TRBJ2-1 | - | TRBV20-1 | CSASKPKIPFNEQFF | TGCAGTGCTAGCAAGCCCAAAATTCCGTTCAATGAGCAGTTCTTC
TRBD2 | TRBJ2-7 | - | TRBV7-8 | CASSSIAGTNSYEQYF | TGTGCCAGCAGCTCAATAGCGGGTACTAACTCCTACGAGCAGTACTTC
- | TRBJ2-7 | - | TRBV12-3/TRBV12-4 | CASRNTGSSYEQYF | TGTGCCAGCAGAAATACAGGGAGCTCCTACGAGCAGTACTTC
- | TRBJ1-1 | - | TRBV29-1 | CSVLTDTNTEAFF | TGCAGCGTACTGACAGACACGAACACTGAAGCTTTCTTT